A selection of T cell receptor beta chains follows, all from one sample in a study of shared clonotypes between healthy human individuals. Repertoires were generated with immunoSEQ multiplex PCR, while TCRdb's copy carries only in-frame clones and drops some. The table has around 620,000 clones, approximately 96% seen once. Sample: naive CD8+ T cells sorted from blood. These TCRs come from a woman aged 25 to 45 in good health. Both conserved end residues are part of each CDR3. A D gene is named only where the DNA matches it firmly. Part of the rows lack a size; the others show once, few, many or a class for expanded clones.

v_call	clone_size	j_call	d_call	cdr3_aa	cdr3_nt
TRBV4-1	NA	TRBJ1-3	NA	CASSQTGNSGNTIYF	TGCGCCAGCAGCCAAACAGGCAACTCTGGAAACACCATATATTTT
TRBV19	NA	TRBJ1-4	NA	CASCPAGGKLFF	TGTGCCAGTTGCCCGGCTGGGGGAAAACTGTTTTTT
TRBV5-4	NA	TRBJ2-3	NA	CASSPGHTDTQYF	TGTGCCAGCAGCCCGGGGCACACAGATACGCAGTATTTT
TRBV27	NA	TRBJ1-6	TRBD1	CASSFFKGQGALGSLHF	TGTGCCAGCAGTTTCTTTAAGGGACAGGGGGCCCTTGGGTCCCTCCACTTT
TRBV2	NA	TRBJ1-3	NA	CAGRSGNTIYF	TGTGCCGGGAGGTCTGGAAACACCATATATTTT
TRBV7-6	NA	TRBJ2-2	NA	CAARGDVGLGELFF	TGTGCCGCCCGCGGGGACGTAGGACTGGGGGAGCTGTTTTTT
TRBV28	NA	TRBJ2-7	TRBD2	CASTLAGGVHEQYF	TGTGCCAGCACACTAGCGGGAGGCGTCCACGAGCAGTACTTC
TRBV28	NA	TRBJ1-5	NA	CASSLRGIGQPQHF	TGTGCCAGCAGTTTAAGGGGGATAGGTCAGCCCCAGCATTTT
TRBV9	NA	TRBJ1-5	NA	CASSVGAGSSNQPQHF	TGTGCCAGCAGCGTAGGGGCAGGGAGTAGCAATCAGCCCCAGCATTTT
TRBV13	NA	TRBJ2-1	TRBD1	CASSGQGVGNEQFF	TGTGCCAGCTCGGGGCAGGGGGTGGGGAATGAGCAGTTCTTC
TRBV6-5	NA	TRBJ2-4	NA	CASSWEPSTAKNIQYF	TGTGCCAGCAGTTGGGAGCCCAGCACAGCCAAAAACATTCAGTACTTC
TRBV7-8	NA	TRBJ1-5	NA	CASGLDLNQPQHF	TGTGCCAGCGGGCTCGACTTAAATCAGCCCCAGCATTTT
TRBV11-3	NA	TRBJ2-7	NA	CASSLGSSYEQYF	TGTGCCAGCAGCTTAGGCAGCTCCTACGAGCAGTACTTC
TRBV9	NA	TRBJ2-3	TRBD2	CASSVALLGLAAPQYF	TGTGCCAGCAGCGTAGCTCTCCTCGGACTAGCCGCTCCCCAGTATTTT
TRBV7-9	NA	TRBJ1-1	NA	CASSQGREAFF	TGTGCCAGCAGCCAAGGCAGGGAAGCTTTCTTT
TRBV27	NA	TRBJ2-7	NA	CASSLFFGTPPHEQYF	TGTGCCAGCAGTTTATTTTTTGGGACCCCTCCCCACGAGCAGTACTTC
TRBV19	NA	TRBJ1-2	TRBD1	CASCGGQGAYGYTF	TGTGCCAGTTGTGGGGGACAGGGGGCGTATGGCTACACCTTC
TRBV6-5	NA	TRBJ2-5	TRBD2	CASSPLAGIQETQYF	TGTGCCAGCAGCCCACTAGCGGGTATCCAAGAGACCCAGTACTTC
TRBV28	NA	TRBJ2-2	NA	CASSLAGSGGELFF	TGTGCCAGCAGTTTAGCAGGGTCGGGCGGGGAGCTGTTTTTT
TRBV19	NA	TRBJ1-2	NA	CASSVHGYGYTF	TGTGCCAGTAGTGTACATGGCTATGGCTACACCTTC
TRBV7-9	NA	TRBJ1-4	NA	CASSPRGSPNEKLFF	TGTGCCAGCAGCCCGCGGGGGAGCCCTAATGAAAAACTGTTTTTT
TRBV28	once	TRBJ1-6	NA	CASSYRVGSPLHF	TGTGCCAGCAGTTACAGGGTCGGGTCACCCCTCCACTTT
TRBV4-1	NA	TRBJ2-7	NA	CASSHPRDGSSYEQYF	TGCGCCAGCAGCCATCCCCGGGACGGAAGCTCCTACGAGCAGTACTTC
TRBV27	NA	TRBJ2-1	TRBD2	CASSPGLAGGYNEQFF	TGTGCCAGCAGTCCGGGACTAGCGGGAGGCTACAATGAGCAGTTCTTC
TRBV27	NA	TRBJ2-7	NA	CASSPRTQSGREQYF	TGTGCCAGCAGTCCCCGGACTCAAAGCGGCCGCGAGCAGTACTTC
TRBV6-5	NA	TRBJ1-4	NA	CASSYTGIPTNEKLFF	TGTGCCAGCAGTTACACAGGGATCCCAACTAATGAAAAACTGTTTTTT
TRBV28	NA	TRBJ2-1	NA	CASSLQREQFF	TGTGCCAGCAGCCTTCAGCGGGAGCAGTTCTTC
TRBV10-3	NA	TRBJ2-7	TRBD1	CASGTGSYEQYF	TGTGCCAGCGGGACAGGTTCCTACGAGCAGTACTTC